This T cell receptor beta chain was observed in a study of T cells in Graves' hyperthyroidism and ophthalmopathy. Amplification yielded TCR beta CDR3 regions, with RNA transcripts as the source. HTBI primers were the set used in a first-round RT-PCR of the TCR CDR3. TCRdb independently ran MiXCR on the multiplex PCR reads; one entry per CDR3 protein. The sample records about 500,000 distinct CDR3 sequences, 16% being singletons. A lack of ophthalmopathy progression within 18 months defined stable Graves' hyperthyroidism. This clonotype was observed a few times. Its antigen remains unknown. Whole-study findings and limits: In validation, the model predicted ophthalmopathy. These predictions came a median 6.5 months before onset.

CDR3 size: 15 residues. Per the germline V gene, CDR1 is SGHKS and CDR2 is YYEKEE (reference sequence). Trimming removed 4 bases from V and 8 bases from J, with 16 bases in between. The TCR was taken from a woman in her late teens or twenties with Graves' hyperthyroidism. J is TRBJ1-6 and V is TRBV5-5; no firm D call. The sequenced sample consisted of blood. The CDR3 sequence: CASSPEARTYSPLHF. Written as DNA, the CDR3 is TGTGCCAGCAGCCCCGAAGCCCGAACTTATTCACCCCTCCACTTT.